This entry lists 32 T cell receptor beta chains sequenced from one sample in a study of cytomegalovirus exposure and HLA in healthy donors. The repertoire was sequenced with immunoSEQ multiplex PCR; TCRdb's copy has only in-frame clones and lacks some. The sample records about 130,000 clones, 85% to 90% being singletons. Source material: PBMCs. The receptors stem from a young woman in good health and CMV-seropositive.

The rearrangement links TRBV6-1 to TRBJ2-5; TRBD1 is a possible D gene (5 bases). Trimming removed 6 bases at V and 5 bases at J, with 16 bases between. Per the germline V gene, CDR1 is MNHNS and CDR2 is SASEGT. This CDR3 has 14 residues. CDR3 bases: TGTGCCAGCAGCGCAAATCAGGGTCGCGAGACCCAGTACTTC. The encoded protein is CASSANQGRETQYF.

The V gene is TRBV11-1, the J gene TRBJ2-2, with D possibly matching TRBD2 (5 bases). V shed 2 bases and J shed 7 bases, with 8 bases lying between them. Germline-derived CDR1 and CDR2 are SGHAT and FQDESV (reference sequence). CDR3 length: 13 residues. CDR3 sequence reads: CASSLIAGGELFF. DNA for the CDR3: TGTGCCAGCAGCTTAATTGCGGGCGGGGAGCTGTTTTTT.

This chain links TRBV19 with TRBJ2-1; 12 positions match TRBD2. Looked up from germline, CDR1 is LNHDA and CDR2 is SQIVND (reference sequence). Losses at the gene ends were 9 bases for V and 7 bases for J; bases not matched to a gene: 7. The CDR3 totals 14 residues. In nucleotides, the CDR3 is TGTGCCAGCGGACTAGCGGGGTACCTGAATGAGCAGTTCTTC. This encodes CASGLAGYLNEQFF.

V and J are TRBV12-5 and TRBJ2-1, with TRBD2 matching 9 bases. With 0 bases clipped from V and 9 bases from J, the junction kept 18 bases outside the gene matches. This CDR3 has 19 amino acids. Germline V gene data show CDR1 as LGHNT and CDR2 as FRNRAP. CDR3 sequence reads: CASGLVRGQQLAGGSEQFF. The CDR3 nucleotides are TGTGCTAGTGGTTTGGTACGGGGACAGCAACTAGCGGGCGGGAGTGAGCAGTTCTTC.

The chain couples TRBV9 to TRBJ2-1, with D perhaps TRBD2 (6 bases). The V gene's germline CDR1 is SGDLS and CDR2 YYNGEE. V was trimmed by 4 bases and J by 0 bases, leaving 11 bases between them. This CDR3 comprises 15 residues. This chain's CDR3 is CASSQFGGSYNEQFF. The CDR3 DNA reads TGTGCCAGCAGCCAATTCGGGGGCTCCTACAATGAGCAGTTCTTC.

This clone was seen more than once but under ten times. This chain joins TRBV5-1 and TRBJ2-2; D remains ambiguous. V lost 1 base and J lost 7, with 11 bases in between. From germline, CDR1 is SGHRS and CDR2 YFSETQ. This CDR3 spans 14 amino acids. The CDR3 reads CASSLLTSDGELFF. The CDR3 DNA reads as TGCGCCAGCAGCTTGTTGACTTCGGACGGGGAGCTGTTTTTT. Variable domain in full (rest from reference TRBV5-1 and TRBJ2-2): KAGVTQTPRYLIKTRGQQVTLSCSPISGHRSVSWYQQTPGQGLQFLFEYFSETQRNKGNFPGRFSGRQFSNSRSEMNVSTLELGDSALYLCASSLLTSDGELFFGEGSRLTVL.

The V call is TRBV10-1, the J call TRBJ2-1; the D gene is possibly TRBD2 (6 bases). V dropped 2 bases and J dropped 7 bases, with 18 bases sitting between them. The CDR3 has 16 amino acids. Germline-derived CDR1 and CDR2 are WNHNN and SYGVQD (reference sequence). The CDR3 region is CASSELDGGLGNEQFF. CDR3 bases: TGCGCCAGCAGTGAGCTCGACGGAGGGCTTGGGAATGAGCAGTTCTTC.

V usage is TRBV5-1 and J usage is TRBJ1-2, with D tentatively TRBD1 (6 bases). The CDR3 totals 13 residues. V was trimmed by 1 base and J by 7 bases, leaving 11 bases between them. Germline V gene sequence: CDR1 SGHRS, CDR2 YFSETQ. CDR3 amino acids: CASSLFSGAGYTF. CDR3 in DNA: TGCGCCAGCAGCTTGTTCTCAGGGGCTGGCTACACCTTC.

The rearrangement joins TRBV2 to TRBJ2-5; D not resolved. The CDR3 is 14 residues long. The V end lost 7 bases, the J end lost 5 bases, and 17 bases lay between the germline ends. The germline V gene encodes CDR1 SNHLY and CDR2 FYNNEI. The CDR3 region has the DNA TGTGCCAGCACAGGCCTCCCTTCCTTGGAGACCCAGTACTTC. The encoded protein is CASTGLPSLETQYF.

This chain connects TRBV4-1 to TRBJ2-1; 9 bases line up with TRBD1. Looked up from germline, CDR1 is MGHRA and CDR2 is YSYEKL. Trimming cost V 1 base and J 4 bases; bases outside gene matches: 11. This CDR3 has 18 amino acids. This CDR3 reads CASSQVGTGPQLYNEQFF. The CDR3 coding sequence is TGCGCCAGCAGCCAAGTGGGGACAGGGCCCCAGTTATACAATGAGCAGTTCTTC.

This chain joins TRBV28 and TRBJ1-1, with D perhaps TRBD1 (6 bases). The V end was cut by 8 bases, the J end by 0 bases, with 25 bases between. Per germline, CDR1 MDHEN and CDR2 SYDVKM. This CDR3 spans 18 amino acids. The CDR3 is CASSQTGGAPIMNTEAFF. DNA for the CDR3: TGTGCCAGCTCCCAGACGGGGGGCGCGCCTATCATGAACACTGAAGCTTTCTTT. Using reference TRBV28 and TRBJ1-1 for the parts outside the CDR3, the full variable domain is DVKVTQSSRYLVKRTGEKVFLECVQDMDHENMFWYRQDPGLGLRLIYFSYDVKMKEKGDIPEGYSVSREKKERFSLILESASTNQTSMYLCASSQTGGAPIMNTEAFFGQGTRLTVV.

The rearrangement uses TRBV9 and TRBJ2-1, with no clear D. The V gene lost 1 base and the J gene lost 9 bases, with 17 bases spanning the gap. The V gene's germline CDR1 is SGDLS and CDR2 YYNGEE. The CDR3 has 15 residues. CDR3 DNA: TGTGCCAGCAGCGTAAGTCTAGTTTCTAGGAGTGAGCAGTTCTTC. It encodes CASSVSLVSRSEQFF.

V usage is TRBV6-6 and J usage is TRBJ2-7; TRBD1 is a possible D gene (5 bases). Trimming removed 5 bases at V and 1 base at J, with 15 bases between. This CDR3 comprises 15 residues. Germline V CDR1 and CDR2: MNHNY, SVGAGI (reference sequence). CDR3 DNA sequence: TGTGCCAGCAGTGGGGCAGGCTCCGGATCCTACGAGCAGTACTTC. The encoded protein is CASSGAGSGSYEQYF.

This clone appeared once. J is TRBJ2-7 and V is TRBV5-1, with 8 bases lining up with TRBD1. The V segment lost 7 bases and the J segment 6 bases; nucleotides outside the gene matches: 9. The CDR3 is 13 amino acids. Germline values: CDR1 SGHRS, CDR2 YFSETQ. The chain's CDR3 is CASRDRGISEQYF. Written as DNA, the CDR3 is TGCGCCAGCCGAGACAGGGGAATATCCGAGCAGTACTTC.

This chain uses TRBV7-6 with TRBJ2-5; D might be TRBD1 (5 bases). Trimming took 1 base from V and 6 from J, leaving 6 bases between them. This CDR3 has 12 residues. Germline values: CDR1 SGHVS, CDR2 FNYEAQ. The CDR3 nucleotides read TGTGCCAGCAGCTTAGACAGGAAGACCCAGTACTTC. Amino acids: CASSLDRKTQYF.

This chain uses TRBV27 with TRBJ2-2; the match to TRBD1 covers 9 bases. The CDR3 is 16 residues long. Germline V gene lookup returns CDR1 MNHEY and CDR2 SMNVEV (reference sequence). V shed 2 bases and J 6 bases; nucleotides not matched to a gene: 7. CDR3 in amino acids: CASSLGDRVLSGELFF. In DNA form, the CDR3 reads TGTGCCAGCAGTTTAGGGGACAGGGTTTTGTCCGGGGAGCTGTTTTTT.

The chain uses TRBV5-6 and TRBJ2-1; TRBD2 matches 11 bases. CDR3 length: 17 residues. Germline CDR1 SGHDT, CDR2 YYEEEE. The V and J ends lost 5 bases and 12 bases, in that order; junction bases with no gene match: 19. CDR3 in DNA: TGTGCCAGCAGGCAGGAACCGGGACTAGCGGTGTTGGGGGGGCAGTTCTTC. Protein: CASRQEPGLAVLGGQFF.

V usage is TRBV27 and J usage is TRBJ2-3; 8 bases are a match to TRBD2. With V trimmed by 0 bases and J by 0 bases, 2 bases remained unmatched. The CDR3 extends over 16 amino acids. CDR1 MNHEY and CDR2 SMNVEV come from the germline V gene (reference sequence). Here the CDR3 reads CASSLSASGSTDTQYF. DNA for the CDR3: TGTGCCAGCAGTTTATCGGCTAGCGGGAGCACAGATACGCAGTATTTT.

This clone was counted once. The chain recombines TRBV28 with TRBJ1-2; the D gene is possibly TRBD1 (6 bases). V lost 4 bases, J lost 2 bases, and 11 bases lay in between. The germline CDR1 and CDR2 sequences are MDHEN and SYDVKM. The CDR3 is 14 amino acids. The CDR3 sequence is CASSYRAANYGYTF. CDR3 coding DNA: TGTGCCAGCAGTTACAGGGCCGCGAACTATGGCTACACCTTC.

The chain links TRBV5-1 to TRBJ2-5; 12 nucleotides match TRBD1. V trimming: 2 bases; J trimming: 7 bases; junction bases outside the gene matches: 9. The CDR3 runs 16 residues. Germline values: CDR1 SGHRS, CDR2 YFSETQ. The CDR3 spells CASSFRGQGARGTQYF. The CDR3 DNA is TGCGCCAGCAGCTTCAGGGGACAGGGGGCAAGGGGGACCCAGTACTTC.

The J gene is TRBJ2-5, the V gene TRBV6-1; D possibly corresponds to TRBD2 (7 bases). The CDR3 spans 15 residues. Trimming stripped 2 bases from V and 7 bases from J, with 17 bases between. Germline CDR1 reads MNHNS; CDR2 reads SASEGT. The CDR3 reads CASSERLTGRGTQYF. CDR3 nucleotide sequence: TGTGCCAGCAGTGAAAGGTTAACAGGGAGGGGGACCCAGTACTTC.

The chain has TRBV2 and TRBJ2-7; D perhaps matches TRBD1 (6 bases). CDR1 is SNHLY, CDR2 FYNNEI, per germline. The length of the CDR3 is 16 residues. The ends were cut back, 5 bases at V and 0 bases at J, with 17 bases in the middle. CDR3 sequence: CASSLDRSFASYEQYF. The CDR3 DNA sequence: TGTGCCAGCAGTTTGGACAGAAGTTTTGCCTCCTACGAGCAGTACTTC.

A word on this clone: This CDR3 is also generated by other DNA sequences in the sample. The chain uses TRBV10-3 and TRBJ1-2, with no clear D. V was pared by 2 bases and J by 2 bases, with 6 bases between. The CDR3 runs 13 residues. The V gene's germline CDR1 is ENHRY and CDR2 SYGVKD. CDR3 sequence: CAISEGQNYGYTF. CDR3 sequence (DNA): TGTGCCATCAGTGAGGGGCAGAACTATGGCTACACCTTC.

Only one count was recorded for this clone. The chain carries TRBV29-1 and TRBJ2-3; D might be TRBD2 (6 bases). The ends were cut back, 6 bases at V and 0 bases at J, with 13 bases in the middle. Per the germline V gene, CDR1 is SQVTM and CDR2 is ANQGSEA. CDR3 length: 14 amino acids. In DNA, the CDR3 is TGCAGCGTGGTAGCGGACGCTAGCACAGATACGCAGTATTTT. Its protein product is CSVVADASTDTQYF.

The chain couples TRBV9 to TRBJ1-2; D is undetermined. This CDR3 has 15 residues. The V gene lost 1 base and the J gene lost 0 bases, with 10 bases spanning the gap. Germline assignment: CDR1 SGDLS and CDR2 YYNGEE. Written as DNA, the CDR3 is TGTGCCAGCAGCGTAAATAGCTTAACTAACTATGGCTACACCTTC. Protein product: CASSVNSLTNYGYTF.

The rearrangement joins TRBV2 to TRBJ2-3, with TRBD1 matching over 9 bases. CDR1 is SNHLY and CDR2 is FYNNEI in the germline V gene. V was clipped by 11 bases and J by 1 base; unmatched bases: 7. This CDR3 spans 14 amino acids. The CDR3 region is CASNWDRGTDTQYF. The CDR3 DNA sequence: TGTGCCTCCAACTGGGACAGGGGCACAGATACGCAGTATTTT.

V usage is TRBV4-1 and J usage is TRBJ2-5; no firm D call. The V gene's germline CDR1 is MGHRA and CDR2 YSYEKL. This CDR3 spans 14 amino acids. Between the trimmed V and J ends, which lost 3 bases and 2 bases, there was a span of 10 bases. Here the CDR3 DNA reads TGCGCCAGCAGCCATAATGCTAGGCAAGAGACCCAGTACTTC. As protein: CASSHNARQETQYF.

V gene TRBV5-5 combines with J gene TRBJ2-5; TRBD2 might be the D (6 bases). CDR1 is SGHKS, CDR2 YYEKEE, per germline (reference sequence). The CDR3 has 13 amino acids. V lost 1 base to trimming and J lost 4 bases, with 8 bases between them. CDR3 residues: CASSLLGGETQYF. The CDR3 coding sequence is TGTGCCAGCAGCTTGCTCGGGGGAGAGACCCAGTACTTC.

CDR3 sequence reads: CASSLQPMVTGELFF. In DNA form, the CDR3 reads TGCGCCAGCAGCCTACAGCCGATGGTGACCGGGGAGCTGTTTTTT. The rearrangement uses TRBV4-1 and TRBJ2-2; D unclear. CDR3 length: 15 residues. Germline values: CDR1 MGHRA, CDR2 YSYEKL. V gave up 4 bases and J gave up 5 bases, with 14 bases separating them.

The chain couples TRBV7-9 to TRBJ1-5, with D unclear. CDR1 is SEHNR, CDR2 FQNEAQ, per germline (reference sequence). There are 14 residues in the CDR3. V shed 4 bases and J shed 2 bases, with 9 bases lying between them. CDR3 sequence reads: CASSSSTGNQPQHF. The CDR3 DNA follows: TGTGCCAGCAGCTCCTCCACGGGCAATCAGCCCCAGCATTTT.

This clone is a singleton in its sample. The CDR3 bases are TGCGCCAGCAGCATGGACAGAGCGAACACCGGGGAGCTGTTTTTT. Translated: CASSMDRANTGELFF. The V and J genes are TRBV5-1 and TRBJ2-2, with a tentative D call TRBD1 (6 bases). The CDR3 spans 15 residues. V was trimmed by 4 bases and J by 0 bases, leaving 10 bases between them. Per germline, CDR1 SGHRS and CDR2 YFSETQ.

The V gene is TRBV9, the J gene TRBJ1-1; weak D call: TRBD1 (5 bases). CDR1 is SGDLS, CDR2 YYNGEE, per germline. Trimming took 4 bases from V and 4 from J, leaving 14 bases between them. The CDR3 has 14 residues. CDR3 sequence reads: CASSTVRGPTEAFF. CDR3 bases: TGTGCCAGCAGCACCGTGCGGGGCCCCACTGAAGCTTTCTTT.